Detailed here is one T cell receptor beta chain. Trimming took 5 bases from V and 6 from J; bases not matched to a gene: 5. The CDR3 spans 13 residues. The germline V gene has CDR1 MGHDK and CDR2 SYGVNS. Some clones are missing from TCRdb's copy, which holds only in-frame ones; the method was immunoSEQ multiplex PCR. The sample includes around 92,000 clones, under 97% of them seen just once. This entry is derived from a study of technical replicates of blood from a few donors. Sequenced: T cells isolated from PBMCs. The chain employs TRBV25-1 and TRBJ2-7, with 9 positions matching TRBD1. The clonotype was recovered from a human donor in good health. CDR3 protein: CASSRGDRVEQYF. The CDR3 nucleotides read TGTGCCAGCAGTCGGGGGGACAGGGTCGAGCAGTACTTC.